These 29 T cell receptor beta chains share one sample of origin, sequenced in a study of blood T cell repertoires in COVID-19. This table comes from immunoSEQ multiplex PCR, and its TCRdb copy is limited to in-frame clones, with some not included. The table includes some 86,000 clones, approximately 87% detected once. Sample: peripheral blood. The receptors derive from an older woman with acute or convalescent COVID-19.

The gene calls are TRBV5-4 and TRBJ2-2, with D maybe TRBD2 (5 bases). This CDR3 comprises 15 residues. Trimming took 2 bases from V and 6 from J, leaving 14 bases between them. The germline gives CDR1 SGHNT, CDR2 YYREEE (reference sequence). This CDR3 is CASSLGLAPAGELFF. In nucleotides, the CDR3 is TGTGCCAGCAGCTTAGGGCTAGCCCCAGCCGGGGAGCTGTTTTTT.

In this sample, this clone turned up once. This chain joins TRBV10-3 and TRBJ2-7; 11 positions match TRBD1. This CDR3 region has 14 residues. In germline, CDR1 is ENHRY, CDR2 SYGVKD. Losses at the gene ends were 2 bases for V and 5 bases for J; bases not matched to a gene: 2. As DNA, the CDR3 is TGTGCCATCAGTGAGAGGACAGGGGGCGACGAGCAGTACGTC. Translation: CAISERTGGDEQYV.

The J gene is TRBJ2-5, the V gene TRBV7-9; possible D gene TRBD1, 6 bases. Germline V CDR1 and CDR2: SEHNR, FQNEAQ (reference sequence). Trimming left V 5 bases short and J 5 bases short, with 18 bases between. The CDR3 contains 15 residues. This CDR3 is CASSASYRDGETQYF. DNA for the CDR3: TGTGCCAGCAGCGCCTCGTACAGGGATGGCGAGACCCAGTACTTC.

The rearrangement joins TRBV5-1 to TRBJ2-6; 8 bases match TRBD1. The J segment lost 4 bases and the V segment lost 5 bases, leaving 23 bases of the junction unmatched. This CDR3 is 21 amino acids long. Germline CDR1 reads SGHRS; CDR2 reads YFSETQ. CDR3 amino acids: CASRRAGLLGQGSRGANVLTF. CDR3 DNA sequence: TGCGCCAGCAGGCGGGCAGGCCTCCTTGGACAGGGTTCGAGAGGGGCCAACGTCCTGACTTTC.

V and J are TRBV5-8 and TRBJ2-2, with 7 nucleotides matching TRBD2. Germline V gene lookup returns CDR1 SGHTS and CDR2 YDEGEE. Trimming cost V 1 base and J 0 bases; bases outside gene matches: 3. The CDR3 has 16 amino acids. CDR3 sequence: CASSLIGGTNTGELFF. CDR3 nucleotide sequence: TGTGCCAGCAGCTTGATCGGGGGGACGAACACCGGGGAGCTGTTTTTT.

The V call is TRBV24-1, the J call TRBJ2-3; 8 bases fit TRBD2. The CDR3 runs to 20 residues. Germline CDR1 KGHDR, CDR2 SFDVKD. The V and J ends lost 1 base and 3 bases, in that order; junction bases with no gene match: 17. CDR3: CATSDFGVGGSGIWTDTQYF. CDR3 sequence (DNA): TGTGCCACCAGTGATTTCGGGGTTGGAGGTAGCGGGATTTGGACAGATACGCAGTATTTT.

The rearrangement joins TRBV7-6 to TRBJ1-4; D may be TRBD1 (6 bases). The germline V gene encodes CDR1 SGHVS and CDR2 FNYEAQ. There are 16 residues in the CDR3. The germline V and J ends were trimmed by 6 bases and 5 bases, with 19 bases remaining between them. CDR3 sequence reads: CASRARPGQQNEKLFF. CDR3 bases: TGTGCCAGCAGGGCCCGACCGGGACAACAGAATGAAAAACTGTTTTTT.

The rearrangement uses TRBV7-9 and TRBJ2-6, with 14 bases that match TRBD2. The CDR3 has 19 amino acids. The V gene end was trimmed by 5 bases and the J gene end by 0 bases; junction bases not matched to a gene: 6. The germline gives CDR1 SEHNR, CDR2 FQNEAQ (reference sequence). CDR3: CASSPSGLAGVSGANVLTF. In DNA, the CDR3 is TGTGCCAGCAGCCCGTCGGGACTAGCGGGGGTCTCTGGGGCCAACGTCCTGACTTTC.

The rearrangement links TRBV18 to TRBJ2-5, with D possibly TRBD1 on 5 matching bases. Per germline, CDR1 KGHSH and CDR2 LQKENI. V lost 3 bases and J 5 bases, leaving 10 bases between the germline ends. The CDR3 spans 13 residues. In DNA form, the CDR3 reads TGTGCCAGCTCACCGGCAGGGATGGAGACCCAGTACTTC. This translates into CASSPAGMETQYF.

The chain has TRBV3-1 (or the pseudogene TRBV3-2) and TRBJ1-2; weak D call: TRBD1 (6 bases). CDR1 is LGHDT, CDR2 YNNKEL, per germline (reference sequence). This CDR3 is built from 14 residues. Trimming cost V 2 bases and J 5 bases, with 12 bases left between them. The CDR3 DNA is TGTGCCAGCAGCCAACGGGGGGCAGGGTATGGCTACACCTTC. Protein: CASSQRGAGYGYTF.

CDR3 protein: CASSVSSGSGQETQYF. In DNA, the CDR3 is TGTGCCAGCAGCGTGTCTAGCGGGAGTGGCCAAGAGACCCAGTACTTC. V usage is TRBV11-3 and J usage is TRBJ2-5, with 10 bases matching TRBD2. The CDR3 sequence is 16 residues long. The trim removed 5 bases at V and 1 base at J, leaving 7 bases unmatched. Germline loops: CDR1 SGHNT, CDR2 YENEEA. The whole variable domain, filled in from reference TRBV11-3 and TRBJ2-5, reads EAGVVQSPRYKIIEKKQPVAFWCNPISGHNTLYWYLQNLGQGPELLIRYENEEAVDDSQLPKDRFSAERLKGVDSTLKIQPAELGDSAVYLCASSVSSGSGQETQYFGPGTRLLVL.

This sequence joins TRBV5-4 and TRBJ2-1; 10 bases line up with TRBD2. The germline V gene encodes CDR1 SGHNT and CDR2 YYREEE (reference sequence). The CDR3 covers 15 residues. Trimming at V came to 2 bases and at J to 7 bases, leaving 6 bases not matched to a gene. The DNA for the CDR3 is TGTGCCAGCAGCTTTGCTAGCGGGAGTCTGAATGAGCAGTTCTTC. Encoded protein: CASSFASGSLNEQFF.

V is TRBV3-1 (or the pseudogene TRBV3-2) and J is TRBJ1-5; D is unclear. The germline V gene encodes CDR1 LGHDT and CDR2 YNNKEL (reference sequence). V dropped 4 bases and J dropped 7 bases, with 14 bases sitting between them. There are 14 residues in the CDR3. CDR3 protein: CASSPSSEWQPQHF. In DNA, the CDR3 is TGTGCCAGCAGCCCGAGCTCCGAATGGCAGCCCCAGCATTTT.

This clone was observed once. The V gene is TRBV18, the J gene TRBJ1-2; D is possibly TRBD1 (6 bases). Germline V CDR1 and CDR2: KGHSH, LQKENI. The length of the CDR3 is 13 residues. V was shortened by 5 bases and J by 4 bases, with 11 bases between the two germline ends. The CDR3 nucleotides read TGTGCCAGCTCATCAGCGGACAGCTATGGCTACACCTTC. Its protein is CASSSADSYGYTF.

V is TRBV18 and J is TRBJ1-1; D may be TRBD1 (6 bases). The V end was cut by 5 bases, the J end by 3 bases, with 16 bases between. The germline V gene has CDR1 KGHSH and CDR2 LQKENI. This CDR3 region has 15 residues. CDR3 DNA sequence: TGTGCCAGCTCATCGAATGGACAGTTGGACACTGAAGCTTTCTTT. Translation: CASSSNGQLDTEAFF.

The gene calls are TRBV6-2 or TRBV6-3 and TRBJ2-1; D is ambiguous. This CDR3 has 11 residues. Germline V gene sequence: CDR1 MNHEY, CDR2 SVGEGT. Trimming removed 1 base at V and 10 bases at J, with 5 bases between. CDR3 nucleotide sequence: TGTGCCAGCAGTTACTTCAGAGAGCAGTTCTTC. Encoded protein: CASSYFREQFF.

The rearrangement uses TRBV9 and TRBJ1-4, with 9 bases matching TRBD1. The CDR3 runs to 14 residues. The V gene's germline CDR1 is SGDLS and CDR2 YYNGEE. V was clipped by 3 bases and J by 6 bases; unmatched bases: 3. Here the CDR3 DNA reads TGTGCCAGCAGCGAACAGGGGGCGGATGAAAAACTGTTTTTT. Translating it yields CASSEQGADEKLFF. Using reference TRBV9 and TRBJ1-4 for the parts outside the CDR3, the full variable domain is DSGVTQTPKHLITATGQRVTLRCSPRSGDLSVYWYQQSLDQGLQFLIQYYNGEERAKGNILERFSAQQFPDLHSELNLSSLELGDSALYFCASSEQGADEKLFFGSGTQLSVL.

The V gene is TRBV11-2, the J gene TRBJ2-3; D is possibly TRBD2 (6 bases). CDR3 length: 15 amino acids. Germline V gene data show CDR1 as SGHAT and CDR2 as FQNNGV. The V end was cut by 2 bases, the J end by 2 bases, with 11 bases between. CDR3 loop: CASSLLATDTDTQYF. The CDR3 DNA reads TGTGCCAGCAGCTTACTAGCGACAGACACAGATACGCAGTATTTT.

The V gene is TRBV3-1 (or the pseudogene TRBV3-2), the J gene TRBJ1-2; a weak D match, TRBD1 (6 bases). The germline V gene encodes CDR1 LGHDT and CDR2 YNNKEL (reference sequence). V was cut by 1 base and J by 6 bases, with 15 bases left in between. This CDR3 contains 15 residues. CDR3 region: CASSQGSGVMDGYTF. CDR3 sequence (DNA): TGTGCCAGCAGCCAAGGTTCAGGGGTAATGGATGGCTACACCTTC.

The CDR3 is CASSLSPGLGSGANVLTF. CDR3 in DNA: TGTGCCAGCAGTTTATCTCCAGGGCTCGGCTCTGGGGCCAACGTCCTGACTTTC. J is TRBJ2-6 and V is TRBV27; D may be TRBD1 (5 bases). The ends were cut back, 0 bases at V and 0 bases at J, with 12 bases in the middle. Looked up from germline, CDR1 is MNHEY and CDR2 is SMNVEV (reference sequence). The CDR3 totals 18 residues.

V gene TRBV20-1 combines with J gene TRBJ1-2, with no clear D. CDR3 length: 11 amino acids. Germline values: CDR1 DFQATT, CDR2 SNEGSKA (reference sequence). V lost 3 bases and J 8 bases, leaving 10 bases between the germline ends. CDR3 coding DNA: TGCAGTGCTAGTCTCCCCTTCGGCTACACCTTC. This translates into CSASLPFGYTF.

This chain uses TRBV28 with TRBJ2-7; D perhaps matches TRBD1 (6 bases). The CDR3 contains 14 residues. Trimming pared 2 bases from V and 7 bases from J, leaving 15 bases between. CDR1 and CDR2 (germline): MDHEN, SYDVKM. This chain's CDR3 is CASSLQGHYEEQYV. The CDR3, as DNA: TGTGCCAGCAGTTTACAGGGGCACTACGAGGAGCAGTACGTC.

This clone occurred a few times. The J gene is TRBJ2-1, the V gene TRBV5-1, with no clear D. The germline gives CDR1 SGHRS, CDR2 YFSETQ. V was shortened by 2 bases and J by 5 bases, with 11 bases between the two germline ends. This CDR3 has 14 amino acids. CDR3 amino acids: CASSLVAQDNEQFF. Here the CDR3 DNA reads TGCGCCAGCAGCTTAGTCGCCCAGGACAATGAGCAGTTCTTC.

The chain links TRBV30 to TRBJ2-2, with D tentatively TRBD2 (5 bases). Germline CDR1 GTSNPN, CDR2 SVGIG (reference sequence). This CDR3 region has 13 residues. The ends were cut back, 6 bases at V and 4 bases at J, with 12 bases in the middle. The CDR3 reads CACNYGSTGELFF. CDR3 coding DNA: TGTGCCTGCAACTATGGGAGCACCGGGGAGCTGTTTTTT.

The chain recombines TRBV28 with TRBJ1-5; 8 nucleotides agree with TRBD1. The ends lost 6 bases at V and 5 bases at J; junction bases unmatched: 6. Germline V lookup: CDR1 MDHEN, CDR2 SYDVKM. The CDR3 length is 14 residues. The chain's CDR3 is CASSPTGGHQPQHF. The CDR3 DNA follows: TGTGCCAGCAGCCCCACAGGGGGTCATCAGCCCCAGCATTTT.

CDR3 loop: CASRPSLRGYTF. The CDR3 bases are TGTGCCAGCAGACCAAGCCTGAGGGGCTACACCTTC. The chain is built from TRBV12-3 or TRBV12-4 and TRBJ1-2; the D is unclear. The CDR3 consists of 12 residues. V was pared by 6 bases and J by 8 bases, with 13 bases between.

The chain joins TRBV7-9 to TRBJ1-3, with 12 bases identical to TRBD1. J lost 3 bases, V lost 3 bases, and 3 bases had no gene match. The CDR3 is 16 residues long. Per the germline V gene, CDR1 is SEHNR and CDR2 is FQNEAQ (reference sequence). CDR3 sequence: CASSLGTGGYGNTIYF. The CDR3 coding sequence is TGTGCCAGCAGCTTGGGGACAGGGGGCTATGGAAACACCATATATTTT. Filled out from reference TRBV7-9 and TRBJ1-3, the complete variable domain reads DTGVSQNPRHKITKRGQNVTFRCDPISEHNRLYWYRQTLGQGPEFLTYFQNEAQLEKSRLLSDRFSAERPKGSFSTLEIQRTEQGDSAMYLCASSLGTGGYGNTIYFGEGSWLTVV.

The J gene is TRBJ1-2, the V gene TRBV7-2; the match to TRBD1 covers 7 bases. J was trimmed by 5 bases and V by 5 bases; bases with no gene match: 2. CDR3 length: 12 amino acids. Germline V gives CDR1 SGHTA, CDR2 FQGNSA. Here the CDR3 DNA reads TGTGCCAGCAGCCTGACAGGGTATGGCTACACCTTC. It translates to CASSLTGYGYTF.

The chain uses TRBV7-8 and TRBJ2-2, with 9 bases fitting TRBD2. This CDR3 has 17 residues. The trim removed 5 bases at V and 1 base at J, leaving 8 bases unmatched. Germline lookup yields CDR1 SGHVS and CDR2 FQNEAQ. This CDR3 is CASSPRALAGNTGELFF. CDR3 in DNA: TGTGCCAGCAGCCCACGTGCACTAGCGGGGAACACCGGGGAGCTGTTTTTT. Full variable domain (outside the CDR3, taken from reference TRBV7-8 and TRBJ2-2): GAGVSQSPRYKVAKRGQDVALRCDPISGHVSLFWYQQALGQGPEFLTYFQNEAQLDKSGLPSDRFFAERPEGSVSTLKIQRTQQEDSAVYLCASSPRALAGNTGELFFGEGSRLTVL.